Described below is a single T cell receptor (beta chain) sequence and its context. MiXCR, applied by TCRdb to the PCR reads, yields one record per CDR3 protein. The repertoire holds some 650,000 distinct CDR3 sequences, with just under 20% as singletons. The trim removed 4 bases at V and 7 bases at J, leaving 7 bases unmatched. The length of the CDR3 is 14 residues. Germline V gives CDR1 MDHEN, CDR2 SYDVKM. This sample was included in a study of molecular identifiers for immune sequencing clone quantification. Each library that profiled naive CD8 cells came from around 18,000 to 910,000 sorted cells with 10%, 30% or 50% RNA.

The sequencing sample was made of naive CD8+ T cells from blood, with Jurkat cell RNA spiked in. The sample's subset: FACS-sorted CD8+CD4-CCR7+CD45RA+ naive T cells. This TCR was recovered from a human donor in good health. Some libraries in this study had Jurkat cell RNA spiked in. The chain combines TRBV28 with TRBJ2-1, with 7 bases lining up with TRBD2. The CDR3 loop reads CASSSSGLGNEQFF. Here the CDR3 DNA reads TGTGCCAGCAGTTCTAGCGGACTGGGGAATGAGCAGTTCTTC.